Presented here are 8 T cell receptor beta chains from one specimen sequenced in a study of blood T cells in healthy people across ages. A sample-barcoded 5' primer and a J-beta primer mix were used in a second PCR of roughly 7 to 11 cycles. A single record per CDR3 protein comes from TCRdb applying MiXCR to the 5' RACE reads. The top ten clones hold around 7.7% of a sample with 1.5 million to 2 million distinct CDR3 sequences, 28% of them seen once. The sequenced material came from blood. The receptors shown here come from a woman under 40 in good health.

V usage is TRBV12-3 or TRBV12-4 and J usage is TRBJ1-1, with D perhaps TRBD1 (5 bases). This CDR3 is 13 amino acids long. V was trimmed by 5 bases and J by 6 bases, leaving 13 bases between them. The CDR3 here is CASSRRGDSEAFF. The CDR3 DNA is TGTGCCAGCAGTCGACGGGGGGACTCTGAAGCTTTCTTT.

This clonotype was recorded a few times. V usage is TRBV11-2 and J usage is TRBJ2-5; unclear D gene. Germline CDR1 reads SGHAT; CDR2 reads FQNNGV. This CDR3 has 12 amino acids. The V gene lost 5 bases and the J gene lost 11 bases, with 15 bases spanning the gap. The CDR3 DNA follows: TGTGCCAGCAGCCCCGACACCTCTCGGCAGTACTTC. Amino acid sequence: CASSPDTSRQYF.

In regard to this clonotype: A much larger clone lies one base from this, so it may be a read error. V usage is TRBV2 and J usage is TRBJ1-4; no reliable D call. The germline V gene encodes CDR1 SNHLY and CDR2 FYNNEI. The CDR3 extends over 12 amino acids. CDR3 residues: CASSPTNEKRFF. CDR3 bases: TGTGCCAGCAGCCCAACTAATGAAAAACGGTTTTTT.

This clonotype has at least ten counts. The rearrangement joins TRBV24-1 to TRBJ2-3; 7 bases are a match to TRBD2. The J segment lost 7 bases and the V segment lost 3 bases, leaving 12 bases of the junction unmatched. The CDR3 loop spans 16 amino acids. Germline V lookup: CDR1 KGHDR, CDR2 SFDVKD. The CDR3 DNA sequence: TGTGCCACCAGTGATGCTTTGGCTAGCGGTCCCAATACGCAGTATTTT. Translated, it gives CATSDALASGPNTQYF.

This clonotype was seen a handful of times. The rearrangement links TRBV5-1 to TRBJ2-1; D remains unclear. In germline, CDR1 is SGHRS, CDR2 YFSETQ. The CDR3 has 14 residues. Deletions cut 2 bases from V and 2 bases from J, with 8 bases between. As DNA, the CDR3 is TGCGCCAGCAGCTTTGACGCCGCCTACAATGAGCAGTTCTTC. Translating it yields CASSFDAAYNEQFF.

This rearrangement joins TRBV10-2 to TRBJ2-1; TRBD1 aligns across 9 bases. The CDR3 runs 12 residues. Trimming removed 11 bases from V and 8 bases from J; junction bases left unmatched: 7. CDR1 and CDR2 (germline): WSHSY, SAAADI. This CDR3 is CASRDRADEQFF. The CDR3 DNA sequence: TGCGCCTCCAGGGACAGGGCCGATGAGCAGTTCTTC.

The CDR3, as DNA: TGTGCCTGGACGACAGGGACAGCCTACGAGCAGTACTTC. It specifies CAWTTGTAYEQYF. The chain uses TRBV30 and TRBJ2-7, with 7 bases aligning to TRBD1. The J segment lost 2 bases and the V segment lost 4 bases, leaving 5 bases of the junction unmatched. The germline gives CDR1 GTSNPN, CDR2 SVGIG (reference sequence). This CDR3 contains 13 residues.

This rearrangement joins TRBV4-1 to TRBJ2-1; D unresolved. V was shortened by 0 bases and J by 1 base, with 10 bases between the two germline ends. This CDR3 contains 16 residues. Germline CDR1 and CDR2: MGHRA and YSYEKL. CDR3 loop: CASSQEVLKSYNEQFF. The CDR3 DNA reads as TGCGCCAGCAGCCAAGAGGTGTTGAAGTCCTACAATGAGCAGTTCTTC.